The 27 T cell receptor beta chains in this list originate from one sample, sequenced in a study of T cell repertoires in cytomegalovirus infection. One entry per CDR3 protein results from TCRdb running MiXCR on the reads. The profile covers about 180,000 distinct CDR3 sequences, with 14% appearing a single time and 27% taken by the ten largest. The specimen was PBMCs. The receptor set was obtained from a human donor in good health (CMV status not recorded). Some clones in this sample may be carry-over from other donors' samples.

This clonotype was observed at least ten times. The chain's CDR3 is CASSWGQGSNQPQHF. CDR3 nucleotide sequence: TGTGCCAGCAGTTGGGGACAGGGTAGCAATCAGCCCCAGCATTTT. The gene calls are TRBV27 and TRBJ1-5; the match to TRBD1 covers 9 bases. CDR3 length: 15 residues. V dropped 4 bases and J dropped 0; count of bases not matched to a gene: 1. CDR1 and CDR2 from the germline V gene are MNHEY and SMNVEV (reference sequence).

At least ten counts were recorded for this clonotype. The chain is built from TRBV7-8 and TRBJ2-1; TRBD2 matches 11 bases. V trimming: 2 bases; J trimming: 0 bases; junction bases outside the gene matches: 3. Germline V gene sequence: CDR1 SGHVS, CDR2 FQNEAQ. CDR3 length: 17 amino acids. The CDR3 DNA follows: TGTGCCAGCAGCTTACCGACTAGCGGGATCTCCTACAATGAGCAGTTCTTC. Translated: CASSLPTSGISYNEQFF.

This clonotype has at least ten counts. The rearrangement uses TRBV7-8 and TRBJ1-6; D is uncertain. The V gene lost 0 bases and the J gene lost 1 base, with 16 bases spanning the gap. Germline loops: CDR1 SGHVS, CDR2 FQNEAQ. The CDR3 runs to 19 residues. The CDR3 loop is CASSLASAGKGSYNSPLHF. The CDR3 DNA follows: TGTGCCAGCAGCTTAGCTTCGGCCGGGAAGGGATCCTATAATTCACCCCTCCACTTT.

This clonotype was detected a few times. The chain combines TRBV19 with TRBJ2-1; 9 nucleotides line up with TRBD2. CDR1 and CDR2 from the germline V gene are LNHDA and SQIVND (reference sequence). The length of the CDR3 is 14 residues. V was clipped by 10 bases and J by 4 bases; unmatched bases: 8. This chain's CDR3 is CATSRAGGYNEQFF. CDR3 sequence (DNA): TGTGCCACATCGCGGGCGGGAGGGTACAATGAGCAGTTCTTC.

This clonotype was recorded a few times. V usage is TRBV7-8 and J usage is TRBJ1-3; 7 bases map to TRBD1. The V segment lost 8 bases and the J segment 4 bases; nucleotides outside the gene matches: 5. CDR3 size: 13 residues. Germline V gene sequence: CDR1 SGHVS, CDR2 FQNEAQ. CDR3 in amino acids: CASWGDSGNTIYF. The CDR3 nucleotides are TGTGCCAGCTGGGGGGACAGCGGAAACACCATATATTTT.

This clonotype has more than one count but fewer than ten. V gene TRBV20-1 combines with J gene TRBJ2-3; TRBD2 is a possible D gene (6 bases). With 0 bases removed from V and 8 bases from J, the gap between germline ends came to 12 bases. There are 13 residues in the CDR3. Germline-derived CDR1 and CDR2 are DFQATT and SNEGSKA (reference sequence). The CDR3, as DNA: TGCAGTGCTAGAGATCGGGGGTTAGGTACGCAGTATTTT. This gives the protein CSARDRGLGTQYF.

V and J are TRBV29-1 and TRBJ2-4; no clear D gene. Trimming took 1 base from V and 0 from J, leaving 4 bases between them. The germline gives CDR1 SQVTM, CDR2 ANQGSEA. The CDR3 loop spans 13 amino acids. The DNA for the CDR3 is TGCAGCGTTGAAGGTCTAGCCAAAAACATTCAGTACTTC. Encoded protein: CSVEGLAKNIQYF.

This clonotype came up many times. The J gene is TRBJ2-7, the V gene TRBV4-3; 10 bases agree with TRBD2. Germline V lookup: CDR1 LGHNA, CDR2 YSLEER. The CDR3 spans 17 residues. After removal of 0 bases from V and 2 bases from J, the junction contained 7 bases not matched to a gene. The CDR3 loop is CASSQDPGTSETYEQYF. The CDR3 region has the DNA TGCGCCAGCAGCCAAGATCCGGGGACTAGCGAGACCTACGAGCAGTACTTC.

The table lists this clonotype with a few counts. This sequence joins TRBV20-1 and TRBJ2-3; D assignment may be TRBD1 or TRBD2 (5 bases each). V was trimmed by 1 base and J by 4 bases, leaving 15 bases between them. The CDR3 consists of 15 residues. Germline CDR1 and CDR2: DFQATT and SNEGSKA (reference sequence). CDR3 amino acids: CSARGGTLPADTQYF. CDR3 nucleotide sequence: TGCAGTGCTAGAGGGGGGACCCTCCCAGCAGATACGCAGTATTTT.

This clonotype was seen more than once but under ten times. The V and J genes are TRBV6-5 and TRBJ2-7; 11 bases agree with TRBD1. There are 15 residues in the CDR3. The germline V gene encodes CDR1 MNHEY and CDR2 SVGAGI. The junction had 8 bases not matched to a gene; V was cut back by 6 bases and J by 4 bases. In nucleotides, the CDR3 is TGTGCCAGCAGATTAGGCAGGGACAGGGGGTACGAGCAGTACTTC. It encodes CASRLGRDRGYEQYF.

V usage is TRBV15 and J usage is TRBJ2-7, with D uncertain. Trimming took off 1 base at V and 3 bases at J, with 7 bases between the two ends. The germline gives CDR1 LNHNV, CDR2 YYDKDF (reference sequence). The CDR3 has 13 amino acids. DNA of the CDR3: TGTGCCACCAGCAGAGCTGAAGGCTACGAGCAGTACTTC. Protein: CATSRAEGYEQYF.

This clonotype came up many times. This chain connects TRBV7-3 to TRBJ2-1; possible D gene TRBD2, 6 bases. The CDR3 runs to 18 residues. Germline CDR1 is SGHTA and CDR2 is FQGTGA. V was clipped by 5 bases and J by 5 bases, with 25 bases between them. As DNA, the CDR3 is TGTGCCAGCAGCACCCTGGGCGGTTGGGGGGAAAGGCACAATGAGCAGTTCTTC. Its translation is CASSTLGGWGERHNEQFF.

This chain uses TRBV19 with TRBJ1-4; 7 bases fit TRBD1. The CDR3 contains 12 residues. The J segment lost 11 bases and the V segment lost 9 bases, leaving 9 bases of the junction unmatched. CDR1 LNHDA and CDR2 SQIVND come from the germline V gene (reference sequence). The CDR3 reads CASGQEMKKLFF. CDR3 in DNA: TGTGCCAGCGGACAGGAGATGAAGAAACTGTTTTTT.

This clonotype has just a few counts. This sequence joins TRBV6-2 or TRBV6-3 and TRBJ1-5, with a possible D match to TRBD1 (6 bases). The V end was cut by 0 bases, the J end by 5 bases, with 11 bases between. The CDR3 extends over 15 amino acids. The germline V gene has CDR1 MNHEY and CDR2 SVGEGT. The CDR3, as DNA: TGTGCCAGCAGTTACTCCTGGGGGCCCCATCAGCCCCAGCATTTT. As protein: CASSYSWGPHQPQHF.

This clonotype was observed at least ten times. The chain couples TRBV28 to TRBJ2-3, with TRBD2 matching 9 bases. Germline values: CDR1 MDHEN, CDR2 SYDVKM. The CDR3 loop spans 15 amino acids. V lost 2 bases, J lost 1 base, and 1 base stayed unmatched. This CDR3 is CASSLGGRGTDTQYF. Written as DNA, the CDR3 is TGTGCCAGCAGTTTAGGCGGGAGGGGCACAGATACGCAGTATTTT.

The chain's CDR3 is CASSQDRAPPAEAFF. The CDR3 nucleotides read TGTGCCAGCAGCCAAGACAGGGCGCCCCCGGCTGAAGCTTTCTTT. The genes are TRBV5-4 and TRBJ1-1, with TRBD1 matching over 7 bases. Germline V gene lookup returns CDR1 SGHNT and CDR2 YYREEE (reference sequence). CDR3 length: 15 residues. Germline trimming cut 4 bases from V and 6 bases from J; bases unmatched to any gene: 12. Supplemented by reference TRBV5-4 and TRBJ1-1, the full variable domain reads ETGVTQSPTHLIKTRGQQVTLRCSSQSGHNTVSWYQQALGQGPQFIFQYYREEENGRGNFPPRFSGLQFPNYSSELNVNALELDDSALYLCASSQDRAPPAEAFFGQGTRLTVV.

This clonotype was observed a few times. The V gene is TRBV19, the J gene TRBJ2-7; 7 bases are a match to TRBD1. CDR1 LNHDA and CDR2 SQIVND come from the germline V gene (reference sequence). The ends lost 4 bases at V and 2 bases at J; junction bases unmatched: 8. CDR3 length equals 15 residues. The CDR3 spells CASSRYGTAAYEQYF. DNA of the CDR3: TGTGCCAGTAGTAGATACGGGACAGCGGCCTACGAGCAGTACTTC.

The rearrangement joins TRBV19 to TRBJ1-5; tentative D call: TRBD1 (5 bases). The V end was cut by 3 bases, the J end by 3 bases, with 9 bases between. This CDR3 spans 14 amino acids. Germline V lookup: CDR1 LNHDA, CDR2 SQIVND (reference sequence). Here the CDR3 DNA reads TGTGCCAGTAGTATTTGGGGGATCAATCAGCCCCAGCATTTT. Translated, it gives CASSIWGINQPQHF.

A few counts support this clonotype. The rearrangement uses TRBV25-1 and TRBJ2-2; the D gene is possibly TRBD2 (6 bases). Deletions cut 0 bases from V and 5 bases from J, with 13 bases between. CDR3 length: 16 residues. The germline gives CDR1 MGHDK, CDR2 SYGVNS. CDR3 DNA: TGTGCCAGCAGTGAATACTTGGCGGGGAATACCGGGGAGCTGTTTTTT. Amino acid sequence: CASSEYLAGNTGELFF.

The rearrangement joins TRBV28 to TRBJ2-6; no clear D gene. Trimming took 7 bases from V and 0 from J, leaving 7 bases between them. CDR3 length equals 14 residues. Germline assignment: CDR1 MDHEN and CDR2 SYDVKM. CDR3 amino acids: CASNLNSGANVLTF. The DNA for the CDR3 is TGTGCCAGCAATCTAAACTCTGGGGCCAACGTCCTGACTTTC.

This clonotype was seen more than once but under ten times. This sequence joins TRBV7-3 and TRBJ1-1; possibly TRBD1 for D (6 bases). V lost 5 bases, J lost 11 bases, and 18 bases lay in between. The CDR3 consists of 13 residues. Germline assignment: CDR1 SGHTA and CDR2 FQGTGA. CDR3 in amino acids: CASSPTGSGGAFF. CDR3 nucleotide sequence: TGTGCCAGCAGCCCCACGGGGTCCGGGGGCGCTTTCTTT.

Many counts were recorded for this clonotype. The J gene is TRBJ1-5, the V gene TRBV7-9; D gene uncertain. Trimming left V 5 bases short and J 7 bases short, with 9 bases between. The CDR3 is made up of 12 amino acids. In germline, CDR1 is SEHNR, CDR2 FQNEAQ (reference sequence). For the CDR3, the DNA is TGTGCCAGCAGCCTCCCGGGGCAGCCCCAGCATTTT. Protein: CASSLPGQPQHF.

At least ten counts were recorded for this clonotype. This chain joins TRBV29-1 and TRBJ2-2, with 11 bases matching TRBD1. From germline, CDR1 is SQVTM and CDR2 ANQGSEA. The CDR3 sequence is 16 residues long. After removal of 6 bases from V and 7 bases from J, the junction contained 13 bases not matched to a gene. The CDR3 spells CSVGQGVPYIRGELFF. The CDR3 nucleotides are TGCAGCGTGGGACAGGGGGTTCCCTATATCCGCGGGGAGCTGTTTTTT.

This clonotype was seen at least ten times. The gene calls are TRBV7-2 and TRBJ2-1, with 10 positions matching TRBD1. V trimming: 3 bases; J trimming: 4 bases; junction bases outside the gene matches: 12. The CDR3 is 18 residues long. Germline V gene lookup returns CDR1 SGHTA and CDR2 FQGNSA. DNA for the CDR3: TGTGCCAGCAGCTTTCGTGTGACAGGGGGCGTCAAATACAATGAGCAGTTCTTC. Translated: CASSFRVTGGVKYNEQFF.

This chain joins TRBV28 and TRBJ2-2; D possibly corresponds to TRBD1 (5 bases). Germline V CDR1 and CDR2: MDHEN, SYDVKM. Trimming left V 8 bases short and J 6 bases short, with 10 bases between. CDR3 size: 12 residues. CDR3 amino acids: CASFRVPGELFF. Written as DNA, the CDR3 is TGTGCCAGCTTCAGGGTCCCCGGGGAGCTGTTTTTT.

This chain joins TRBV10-3 and TRBJ1-6; no definite D call. The CDR3 has 14 amino acids. Trimming took 5 bases from V and 7 from J, leaving 12 bases between them. Germline loops: CDR1 ENHRY, CDR2 SYGVKD. The CDR3 here is CAISSDAKNSPLHF. The DNA of the CDR3 is TGTGCCATCAGTAGTGACGCAAAGAATTCACCCCTCCACTTT.

Concerning this clonotype itself: At one of its ends the junction is not consistent with the germline gene, which may arise from a read error. The chain is built from TRBV28 and TRBJ2-4; D not certain. Germline V gene sequence: CDR1 MDHEN, CDR2 SYDVKM. The CDR3 runs to 13 residues. CDR3 sequence: CASSLWWENIQCF. CDR3 DNA: TGTGCCAGCAGTTTGTGGTGGGAAAACATTCAGTGCTTC.